The 13 T cell receptor beta chains in this list originate from one sample, sequenced in a study of control samples from healthy donors and cancer patients. The method was immunoSEQ multiplex PCR; TCRdb's version includes in-frame clones alone and lacks a portion of them. The sample includes over 150,000 clones, approximately 90% of them seen just once. Sequenced sample: blood. These receptors were obtained from a man under 40 in good health.

This sequence joins TRBV3-1 (or the pseudogene TRBV3-2) and TRBJ2-3; D is ambiguous. V was clipped by 0 bases and J by 7 bases, with 14 bases between them. CDR3 length: 15 residues. Per the germline V gene, CDR1 is LGHDT and CDR2 is YNNKEL (reference sequence). In nucleotides, the CDR3 is TGTGCCAGCAGCCAAGACGCAACGGGTCGTAATACGCAGTATTTT. This gives the protein CASSQDATGRNTQYF.

The chain uses TRBV2 and TRBJ2-2; D is ambiguous. V was pared by 6 bases and J by 1 base, with 3 bases between. Looked up from germline, CDR1 is SNHLY and CDR2 is FYNNEI. The CDR3 runs to 12 residues. CDR3 loop: CASRVNTGELFF. Written as DNA, the CDR3 is TGTGCCAGCAGGGTGAACACCGGGGAGCTGTTTTTT.

The rearrangement links TRBV18 to TRBJ2-7, with TRBD1 matching 12 bases. Trimming cost V 2 bases and J 4 bases; bases outside gene matches: 6. Per germline, CDR1 KGHSH and CDR2 LQKENI. This CDR3 has 16 amino acids. The CDR3 nucleotides are TGTGCCAGCTCACCATCCGGGACAGGGGGCGCTTACGAGCAGTACTTC. Translation: CASSPSGTGGAYEQYF.

The genes are TRBV7-2 and TRBJ2-7; D not certain. The germline CDR1 and CDR2 sequences are SGHTA and FQGNSA. The CDR3 loop spans 13 amino acids. The V end lost 7 bases, the J end lost 0 bases, and 10 bases lay between the germline ends. In nucleotides, the CDR3 is TGTGCCAGCAAATACAGCAGCTCCTACGAGCAGTACTTC. Translated, it gives CASKYSSSYEQYF.

The chain carries TRBV2 and TRBJ2-5; D remains unclear. The length of the CDR3 is 13 residues. V was shortened by 7 bases and J by 4 bases, with 13 bases between the two germline ends. Germline V gives CDR1 SNHLY, CDR2 FYNNEI. The CDR3 protein is CASTGETGETQYF. In nucleotides, the CDR3 is TGTGCCAGCACCGGAGAGACCGGAGAGACCCAGTACTTC. The full variable domain, in which reference TRBV2 and TRBJ2-5 provide the parts outside the CDR3, is EPEVTQTPSHQVTQMGQEVILRCVPISNHLYFYWYRQILGQKVEFLVSFYNNEISEKSEIFDDQFSVERPDGSNFTLKIRSTKLEDSAMYFCASTGETGETQYFGPGTRLLVL.

This clone was observed once. This chain uses TRBV30 with TRBJ1-1, with a possible D match to TRBD1 (5 bases). The germline V gene encodes CDR1 GTSNPN and CDR2 SVGIG (reference sequence). V lost 5 bases and J 6 bases, leaving 10 bases between the germline ends. The CDR3 has 11 amino acids. CDR3 loop: CAWAWGPEAFF. CDR3 in DNA: TGTGCCTGGGCCTGGGGCCCTGAAGCTTTCTTT.

The chain carries TRBV19 and TRBJ2-2; 9 bases match TRBD1. This CDR3 has 16 amino acids. The J segment lost 5 bases and the V segment lost 5 bases, leaving 9 bases of the junction unmatched. Germline CDR1 LNHDA, CDR2 SQIVND (reference sequence). Here the CDR3 DNA reads TGTGCCAGTAGTCCGGGACAGGGATGGGGAACCGGGGAGCTGTTTTTT. Translation gives CASSPGQGWGTGELFF.

The chain links TRBV7-9 to TRBJ2-7; D assignment may be TRBD1 or TRBD2 (5 bases each). Germline V gene lookup returns CDR1 SEHNR and CDR2 FQNEAQ (reference sequence). CDR3 length: 13 residues. Trimming cost V 5 bases and J 2 bases, with 10 bases left between them. The CDR3 is CASSTGAPYEQYF. The DNA of the CDR3 is TGTGCCAGCAGCACCGGGGCTCCCTACGAGCAGTACTTC.

CDR3 nucleotides: TGTGCCAGTAGCCCCCGCCGGGACGGGCAGCGGACCCAGTACTTC. Its translation is CASSPRRDGQRTQYF. The rearrangement joins TRBV19 to TRBJ2-5; D possibly uses TRBD1 or TRBD2 (5 bases each). Per the germline V gene, CDR1 is LNHDA and CDR2 is SQIVND (reference sequence). V gave up 6 bases and J gave up 7 bases, with 21 bases separating them. CDR3 size: 15 residues.

This chain links TRBV9 with TRBJ1-6, with D tentatively TRBD1 (5 bases). The CDR3 consists of 14 residues. The germline V and J ends were trimmed by 5 bases and 9 bases, with 15 bases remaining between them. Germline V gene sequence: CDR1 SGDLS, CDR2 YYNGEE. The CDR3 nucleotides read TGTGCCAGCAGTTCCCGGGACCCTCGTTCACCCCTCCACTTT. It encodes CASSSRDPRSPLHF.

The chain recombines TRBV7-2 with TRBJ2-7; the D is unclear. This CDR3 comprises 11 residues. Germline CDR1 SGHTA, CDR2 FQGNSA. The germline V and J ends were trimmed by 2 bases and 3 bases, with 2 bases remaining between them. CDR3 region: CASSLFYEQYF. CDR3 bases: TGTGCCAGCAGCTTATTCTACGAGCAGTACTTC.

This clone has only one observation. The V call is TRBV18, the J call TRBJ1-1, with D possibly matching TRBD1 (5 bases). CDR1 KGHSH and CDR2 LQKENI come from the germline V gene. V gave up 5 bases and J gave up 0 bases, with 16 bases separating them. The CDR3 loop spans 16 amino acids. The DNA for the CDR3 is TGTGCCAGCTCATCTCCGGGACGTACTATGAACACTGAAGCTTTCTTT. As protein: CASSSPGRTMNTEAFF.

This sequence joins TRBV11-1 and TRBJ1-6; 8 nucleotides agree with TRBD1. Germline V gene sequence: CDR1 SGHAT, CDR2 FQDESV (reference sequence). CDR3 length equals 14 residues. V shed 5 bases and J 5 bases; nucleotides not matched to a gene: 2. The CDR3 loop reads CASSRTGNNSPLHF. In DNA, the CDR3 is TGTGCCAGCAGCCGGACAGGGAATAATTCACCCCTCCACTTT.